The 6 T cell receptor beta chains given below trace back to one sample, sequenced in a study of blood T cell repertoires in COVID-19. This table comes from immunoSEQ multiplex PCR, and its TCRdb copy is limited to in-frame clones, with some not included. Among about 220,000 clones listed, 75% to 90% were seen once. Material for sequencing was PBMCs or T cells enriched from blood (not recorded which). The receptors come from a woman younger than 30 in a cohort exposed to, infected with or recovered from COVID-19 (not recorded which).

The chain joins TRBV30 to TRBJ1-2; no definite D call. Between the trimmed V and J ends, which lost 2 bases and 5 bases, there was a span of 6 bases. The CDR3 runs 11 residues. CDR1 and CDR2 from the germline V gene are GTSNPN and SVGIG (reference sequence). In DNA form, the CDR3 reads TGTGCCTGGAGTCCCGGTTATGGCTACACCTTC. This encodes CAWSPGYGYTF.

This clone was counted a few times. The chain has TRBV3-1 (or the pseudogene TRBV3-2) and TRBJ1-2, with TRBD1 matching 8 bases. Trimming took 1 base from V and 5 from J; bases not matched to a gene: 6. CDR1 and CDR2 (germline): LGHDT, YNNKEL (reference sequence). CDR3 length equals 15 residues. CDR3 amino acids: CASSQASGGGYGYTF. In nucleotides, the CDR3 is TGTGCCAGCAGCCAAGCCTCAGGGGGCGGGTATGGCTACACCTTC.

J is TRBJ1-4 and V is TRBV18; TRBD1 matches at 10 bases. The CDR3 is made up of 14 amino acids. Germline CDR1 reads KGHSH; CDR2 reads LQKENI. Unmatched junction bases numbered 4, after V lost 6 bases and J lost 6 bases. CDR3 sequence reads: CASSPGTGDEKLFF. CDR3 nucleotides: TGTGCCAGCTCCCCCGGGACAGGGGATGAAAAACTGTTTTTT.

The V call is TRBV3-1 (or the pseudogene TRBV3-2), the J call TRBJ2-2, with D tentatively TRBD1 (5 bases). Germline CDR1 is LGHDT and CDR2 is YNNKEL (reference sequence). This CDR3 is built from 14 residues. V lost 4 bases, J lost 6 bases, and 12 bases lay in between. The CDR3 sequence is CASSPQGPAGELFF. As DNA, the CDR3 is TGTGCCAGCAGCCCCCAGGGCCCGGCCGGGGAGCTGTTTTTT.

The chain has TRBV29-1 and TRBJ1-3, with D possibly matching TRBD1 (6 bases). Trimming stripped 4 bases from V and 0 bases from J, with 7 bases between. The length of the CDR3 is 13 residues. Germline V gives CDR1 SQVTM, CDR2 ANQGSEA. CDR3: CSVGGRSGNTIYF. CDR3 DNA: TGCAGCGTTGGGGGGCGCTCTGGAAACACCATATATTTT.

This clone was counted a single time. The V call is TRBV7-6, the J call TRBJ2-2; 8 bases align to TRBD2. Germline V gene data show CDR1 as SGHVS and CDR2 as FNYEAQ. The CDR3 length is 18 residues. J was trimmed by 1 base and V by 0 bases; bases with no gene match: 7. CDR3 sequence: CASSLAAGGHLNTGELFF. The CDR3 region has the DNA TGTGCCAGCAGCTTAGCGGCGGGGGGACACTTGAACACCGGGGAGCTGTTTTTT.